This T cell receptor beta chain was captured by sequencing in a study of CD8+ T cells in alopecia areata. General study findings and limits: Patients displayed less clarity in TCR sharing than mice, a finding possibly related to HLA. Researchers report lesional scalp, most notably alopecia totalis/universalis, outstripped normal scalp in clonality.

With regard to this clone: The target antigen is unknown.

cDNA reverse transcribed from extracted RNA served as the sequencing template. Some clones are missing from TCRdb's copy, which holds only in-frame ones; the method was immunoSEQ multiplex PCR. The table has approximately 180,000 clones, 65% to 75% seen once. Peripheral blood samples and lesional scalp punch biopsies were obtained from alopecia areata patients. Germline-derived CDR1 and CDR2 are SNHLY and FYNNEI. V was trimmed by 8 bases and J by 4 bases, leaving 9 bases between them. The CDR3 is 11 residues long. The receptor comes from a human donor with alopecia areata. V and J are TRBV2 and TRBJ2-7; D is undetermined. The specimen comprised CD8+ T cells sorted from blood, sampled at week 0. In DNA form, the CDR3 reads TGTGCCAGCCTAGGGTTGTACGAGCAGTACTTC. The encoded protein is CASLGLYEQYF.